The 9 T cell receptor beta chains below all came from one sample that was sequenced in a study of T cell responses to AZD1222 COVID-19 vaccine. Clones were sequenced by immunoSEQ multiplex PCR, and TCRdb holds only the in-frame ones, with some missing. In the table there are about 140,000 clones, 89% of which are singletons. The sample in question was peripheral blood, obtained on day 0 of AZD1222 vaccination. The receptors were gathered from an adult in good health.

The genes are TRBV6-1 and TRBJ2-7, with TRBD2 matching over 11 bases. J was trimmed by 2 bases and V by 0 bases; bases with no gene match: 3. This CDR3 is 16 amino acids long. Germline assignment: CDR1 MNHNS and CDR2 SASEGT. The CDR3 reads CASSEAMTSGTYEQYF. The CDR3 region has the DNA TGTGCCAGCAGTGAAGCAATGACTAGCGGGACCTACGAGCAGTACTTC.

V is TRBV3-1 (or the pseudogene TRBV3-2) and J is TRBJ1-2; 12 bases are shared with TRBD1. The CDR3 has 18 amino acids. Germline V gives CDR1 LGHDT, CDR2 YNNKEL (reference sequence). V was pared by 4 bases and J by 3 bases, with 12 bases of the junction left unmatched. This CDR3 is CASSLTGTGGRFDYGYTF. Written as DNA, the CDR3 is TGTGCCAGCAGCCTCACCGGGACAGGGGGCCGTTTCGACTATGGCTACACCTTC.

This clone came up a few times. This sequence joins TRBV3-1 (or the pseudogene TRBV3-2) and TRBJ2-3, with 9 bases identical to TRBD2. V shed 4 bases and J 4 bases; nucleotides not matched to a gene: 9. The CDR3 runs 16 residues. Looked up from germline, CDR1 is LGHDT and CDR2 is YNNKEL (reference sequence). The CDR3 sequence: CASSRSGRGGPDTQYF. CDR3 nucleotide sequence: TGTGCCAGCAGCCGCTCTGGGCGGGGGGGCCCAGATACGCAGTATTTT.

The chain uses TRBV18 and TRBJ2-7; 9 bases match TRBD1. Per the germline V gene, CDR1 is KGHSH and CDR2 is LQKENI. V shed 6 bases, J shed 5 bases, and the junction held 8 bases outside the gene matches. The CDR3 sequence is 14 residues long. DNA of the CDR3: TGTGCCAGCTCCCCGGACAGGGGAGGCAACGAGCAGTACTTC. Its protein is CASSPDRGGNEQYF.

The chain recombines TRBV6-5 with TRBJ1-1, with D unclear. Germline-derived CDR1 and CDR2 are MNHEY and SVGAGI. This CDR3 is 14 amino acids long. Deletions cut 0 bases from V and 6 bases from J, with 11 bases between. CDR3 nucleotide sequence: TGTGCCAGCAGTTACTCGATTACCACTTCTGAAGCTTTCTTT. As protein: CASSYSITTSEAFF.

The chain uses TRBV6-5 and TRBJ1-2, with no clear D. The V end was cut by 5 bases, the J end by 4 bases, with 17 bases between. CDR1 and CDR2 from the germline V gene are MNHEY and SVGAGI. The CDR3 loop spans 15 amino acids. The CDR3 DNA reads as TGTGCCAGCAGTAATCCGGGTCGCGGGGTCTATGGCTACACCTTC. Protein product: CASSNPGRGVYGYTF.

This clone was picked up one time. The rearrangement uses TRBV6-5 and TRBJ1-2; D is ambiguous. Germline V gene data show CDR1 as MNHEY and CDR2 as SVGAGI. This CDR3 has 13 amino acids. V was trimmed by 6 bases and J by 8 bases, leaving 16 bases between them. This CDR3 is CASRITHGSGYTF. The DNA for the CDR3 is TGTGCCAGCAGAATTACGCACGGGTCGGGCTACACCTTC.

With regard to this clone: The sample has other DNA sequences that encode this CDR3 too. The chain couples TRBV28 to TRBJ1-5, with D perhaps TRBD1 (5 bases). V lost 3 bases, J lost 1 base, and 10 bases lay in between. The germline V gene has CDR1 MDHEN and CDR2 SYDVKM. This CDR3 is 15 amino acids long. The CDR3 region is CASSLIQGSNQPQHF. CDR3 bases: TGTGCCAGCAGTTTGATTCAGGGAAGCAATCAGCCCCAGCATTTT.

The CDR3 nucleotides read TGCAGCGTTGAAGAATCAGGCTATGGGGAAAAACTGTTTTTT. Its translation: CSVEESGYGEKLFF. The chain employs TRBV29-1 and TRBJ1-4; D is undetermined. Trimming left V 0 bases short and J 8 bases short, with 13 bases between. Germline values: CDR1 SQVTM, CDR2 ANQGSEA. The CDR3 totals 14 residues.